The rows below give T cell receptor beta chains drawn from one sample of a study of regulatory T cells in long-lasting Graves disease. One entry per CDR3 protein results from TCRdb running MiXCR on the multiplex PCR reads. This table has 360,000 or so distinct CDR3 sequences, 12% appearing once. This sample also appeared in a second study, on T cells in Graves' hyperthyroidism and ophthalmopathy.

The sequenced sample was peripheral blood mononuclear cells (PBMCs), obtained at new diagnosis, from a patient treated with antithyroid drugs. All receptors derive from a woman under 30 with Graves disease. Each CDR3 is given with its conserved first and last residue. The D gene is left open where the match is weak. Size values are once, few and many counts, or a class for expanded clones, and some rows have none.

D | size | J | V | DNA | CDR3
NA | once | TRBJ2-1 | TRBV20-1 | TGCAGTGCTAATGTATTAAGGGCTTACAATGAGCAGTTCTTC | CSANVLRAYNEQFF
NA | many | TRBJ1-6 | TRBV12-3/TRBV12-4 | TGTGCCAGCACTATCATCCAGAATTCACCCCTCCACTTT | CASTIIQNSPLHF
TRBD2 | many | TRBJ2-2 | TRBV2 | TGTGCCAGCAGTGTCGCTAGCGGGAGAGTATACACCGGGGAGCTGTTTTTT | CASSVASGRVYTGELFF
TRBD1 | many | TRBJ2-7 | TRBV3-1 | TGTGCCAGCAGGTCCGCGGGACAGGCCTACGAGCAGTACTTC | CASRSAGQAYEQYF
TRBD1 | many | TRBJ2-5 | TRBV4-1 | TGCGCCAGCAGCCTAAGGGACAGGATGGGCCTGGAGACCCAGTACTTC | CASSLRDRMGLETQYF
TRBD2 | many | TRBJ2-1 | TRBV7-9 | TGTGCCAGCAGCCCAACCATGCGTAGCGGGGGTTACAATGAGCAGTTCTTC | CASSPTMRSGGYNEQFF
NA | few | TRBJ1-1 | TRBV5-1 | TGCGCCAGCAGCTTGGTCGCAGAGAAGAACACTGAAGCTTTCTTT | CASSLVAEKNTEAFF
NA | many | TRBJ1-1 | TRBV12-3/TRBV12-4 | TGTGCCAGCAGCCAACGCAGGGTACGGACTGAAGCTTTCTTT | CASSQRRVRTEAFF
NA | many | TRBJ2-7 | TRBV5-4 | TGTGCCAGCAGCTTAACGGTCGGCCGCGCCTACGAGCAGTACTTC | CASSLTVGRAYEQYF
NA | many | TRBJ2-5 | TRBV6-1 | TGTGCCAGCAGTGGGGGTACCCAAGAGACCCAGTACTTC | CASSGGTQETQYF
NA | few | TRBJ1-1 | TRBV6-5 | TGTGCCAGCAGTTTCGAGGGCACTGAAGCTTTCTTT | CASSFEGTEAFF
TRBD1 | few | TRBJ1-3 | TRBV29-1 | TGCAGCGTTGCCGACAGGGGTGGTTCTGGAAACACCATATATTTT | CSVADRGGSGNTIYF
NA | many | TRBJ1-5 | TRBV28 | TGTGCCAGCAGTTACCCCGGACAGCAATACTATCAGCCCCAGCATTTT | CASSYPGQQYYQPQHF
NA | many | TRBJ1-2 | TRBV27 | TGTGCCAGCAGTCCTAGGGCGTGGGGCTATGGCTACACCTTC | CASSPRAWGYGYTF
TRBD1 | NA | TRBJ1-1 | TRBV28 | TGTGCCAGCACTCCTTCGACAGGGGAAATAAGGACTGAAGCTTTCTTC | CASTPSTGEIRTEAFF
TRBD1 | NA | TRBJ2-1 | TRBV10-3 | TGTGCCAGCAGTTACTATACAGGGGGCCACGGTCACGAGCAGTTCTTC | CASSYYTGGHGHEQFF
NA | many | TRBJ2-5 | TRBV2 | TGTGCCAGCAGTGTGGGGGTGGGAGTAGAGACCCAGTACTTC | CASSVGVGVETQYF
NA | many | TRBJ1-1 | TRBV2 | TGTGCCAGCTGGAAGGATTTGGGAAACACTGAAGCTTTCTTT | CASWKDLGNTEAFF
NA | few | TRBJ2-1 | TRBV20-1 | TGCAGTGCTAGAGTTTTAACAGGGACTAACTACAATGAGCAGTTCTTC | CSARVLTGTNYNEQFF
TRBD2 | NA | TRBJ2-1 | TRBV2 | TGTGCCAGCAGGGCGGGACTAGCAGCCTACAATGAGCAGTTCTTC | CASRAGLAAYNEQFF
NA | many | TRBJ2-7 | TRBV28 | TGTGCCAGCAGTTTAGCGGGTGTCTCCTACGAGCAGTACTTC | CASSLAGVSYEQYF
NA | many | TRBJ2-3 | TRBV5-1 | TGCGCCAGCAGCTACGGTCGGGCAGCGCGCACAGATACGCAGTATTTT | CASSYGRAARTDTQYF
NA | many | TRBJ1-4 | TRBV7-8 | TGTGCCAGCAGCTTACAGGGAGCAACTAATGAAAAACTGTTTTTT | CASSLQGATNEKLFF
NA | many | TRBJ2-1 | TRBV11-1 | TGTGCCAGCACTGCAGAGTACAATGAGCAGTTCTTC | CASTAEYNEQFF
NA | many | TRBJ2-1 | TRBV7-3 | TGTGCCAGCAGCTTAATGTCGACAGGGAGGCCGTTCTTC | CASSLMSTGRPFF
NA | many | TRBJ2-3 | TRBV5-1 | TGCGCCAGCAGCCCCGAGGGTAGCCGGGGAGATACGCAGTATTTT | CASSPEGSRGDTQYF
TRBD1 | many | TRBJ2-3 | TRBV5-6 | TGTGCCAGCAGCTGGGACAGACGCACAGATACGCAGTATTTT | CASSWDRRTDTQYF
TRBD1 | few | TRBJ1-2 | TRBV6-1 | TGTGCCAGCAGAACAGGGGGCGGCGACTATGGCTACACCTTC | CASRTGGGDYGYTF
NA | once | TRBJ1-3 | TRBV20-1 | TGCAGTGCCCACCGGGGACTTGGAAACACCATATATTTT | CSAHRGLGNTIYF
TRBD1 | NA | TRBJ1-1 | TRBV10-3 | TGTGCCATCAGTGGGACAGGGGGAGGAGGTACTGAAGCTTTCTTT | CAISGTGGGGTEAFF
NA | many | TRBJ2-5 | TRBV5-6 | TGTGCCAGCAGCTCCCGTTCGACAGCAAGGGTGGTGGAGACCCAGTACTTC | CASSSRSTARVVETQYF
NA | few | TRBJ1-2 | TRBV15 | TGTGCCACCAGCAGAGAGGGTCGGGGCTACACCTTC | CATSREGRGYTF
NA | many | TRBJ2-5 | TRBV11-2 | TGTGCCAGCAGCCGGGGGACATCCAAGGGGACCCAGTACTTC | CASSRGTSKGTQYF